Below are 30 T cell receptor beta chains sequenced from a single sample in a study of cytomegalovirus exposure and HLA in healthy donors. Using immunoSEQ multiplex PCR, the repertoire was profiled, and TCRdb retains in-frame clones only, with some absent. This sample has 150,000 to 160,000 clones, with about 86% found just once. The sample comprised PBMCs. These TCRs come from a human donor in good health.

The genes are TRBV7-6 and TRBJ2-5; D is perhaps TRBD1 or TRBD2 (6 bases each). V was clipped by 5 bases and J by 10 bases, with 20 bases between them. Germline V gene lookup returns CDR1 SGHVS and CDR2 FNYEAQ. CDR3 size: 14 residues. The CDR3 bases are TGTGCCAGCAGCCTAGGGGGTAGCGGAGTTATCCAGTACTTC. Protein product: CASSLGGSGVIQYF.

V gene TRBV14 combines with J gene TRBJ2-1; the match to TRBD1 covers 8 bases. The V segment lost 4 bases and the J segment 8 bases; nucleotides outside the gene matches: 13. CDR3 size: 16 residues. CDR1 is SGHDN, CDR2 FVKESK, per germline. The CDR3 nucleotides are TGTGCCAGCAGCCCAAGTCCAGGACAGGGTGTGGATGAGCAGTTCTTC. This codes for CASSPSPGQGVDEQFF.

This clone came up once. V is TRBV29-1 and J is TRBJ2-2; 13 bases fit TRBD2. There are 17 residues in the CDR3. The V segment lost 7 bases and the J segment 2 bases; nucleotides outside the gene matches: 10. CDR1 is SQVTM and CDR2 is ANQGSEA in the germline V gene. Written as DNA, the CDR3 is TGCAGCGCCATCGGGACTAGCGGGGAAAAAAACACCGGGGAGCTGTTTTTT. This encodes CSAIGTSGEKNTGELFF.

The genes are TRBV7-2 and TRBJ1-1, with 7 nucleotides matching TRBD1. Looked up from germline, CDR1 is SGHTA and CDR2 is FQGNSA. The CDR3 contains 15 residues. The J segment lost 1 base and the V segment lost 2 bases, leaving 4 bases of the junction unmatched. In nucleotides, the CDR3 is TGTGCCAGCAGCTTACTCGGGACAGCGAACACTGAAGCTTTCTTT. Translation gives CASSLLGTANTEAFF.

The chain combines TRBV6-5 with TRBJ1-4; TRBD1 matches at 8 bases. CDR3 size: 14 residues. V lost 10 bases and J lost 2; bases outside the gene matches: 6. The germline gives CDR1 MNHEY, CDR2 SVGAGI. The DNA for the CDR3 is TGTGCCACCGCATCAGGGGGCACTAATGAAAAACTGTTTTTT. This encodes CATASGGTNEKLFF.

The CDR3 protein is CASSLHFQSGGTQYF. The CDR3 DNA is TGTGCCAGCAGTCTTCACTTCCAGTCAGGGGGGACCCAGTACTTC. V usage is TRBV27 and J usage is TRBJ2-5; TRBD1 matches at 7 bases. CDR1 MNHEY and CDR2 SMNVEV come from the germline V gene (reference sequence). The ends lost 5 bases at V and 7 bases at J; junction bases unmatched: 13. The CDR3 consists of 15 residues.

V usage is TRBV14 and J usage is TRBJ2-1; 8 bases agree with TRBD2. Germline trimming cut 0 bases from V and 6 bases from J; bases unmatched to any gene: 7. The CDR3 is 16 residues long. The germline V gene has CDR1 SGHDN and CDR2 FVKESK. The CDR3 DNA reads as TGTGCCAGCAGCCAAGAGCCGGGAGGGCCCCTCAATGAGCAGTTCTTC. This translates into CASSQEPGGPLNEQFF.

The CDR3 protein is CSVARTSGIGDTQYF. In DNA form, the CDR3 reads TGCAGCGTTGCCCGGACTAGCGGGATAGGCGATACGCAGTATTTT. The chain links TRBV29-1 to TRBJ2-3; 12 bases are shared with TRBD2. In germline, CDR1 is SQVTM, CDR2 ANQGSEA. Trimming took 4 bases from V and 6 from J; bases not matched to a gene: 8. The CDR3 is made up of 15 amino acids.

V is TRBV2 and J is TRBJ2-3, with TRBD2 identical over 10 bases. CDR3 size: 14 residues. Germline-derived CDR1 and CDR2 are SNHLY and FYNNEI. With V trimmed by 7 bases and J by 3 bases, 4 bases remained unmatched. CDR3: CASMLLAGTDTQYF. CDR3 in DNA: TGTGCCAGCATGCTACTAGCGGGGACAGATACGCAGTATTTT.

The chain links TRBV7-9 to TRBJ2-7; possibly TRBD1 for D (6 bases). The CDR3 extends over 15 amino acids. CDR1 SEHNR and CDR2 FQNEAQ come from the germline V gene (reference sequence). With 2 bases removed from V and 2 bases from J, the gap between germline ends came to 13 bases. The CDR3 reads CASSLSRSGAYEQYF. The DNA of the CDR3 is TGTGCCAGCAGCTTATCCCGATCAGGGGCCTACGAGCAGTACTTC. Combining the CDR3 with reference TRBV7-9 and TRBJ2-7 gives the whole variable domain DTGVSQNPRHKITKRGQNVTFRCDPISEHNRLYWYRQTLGQGPEFLTYFQNEAQLEKSRLLSDRFSAERPKGSFSTLEIQRTEQGDSAMYLCASSLSRSGAYEQYFGPGTRLTVT.

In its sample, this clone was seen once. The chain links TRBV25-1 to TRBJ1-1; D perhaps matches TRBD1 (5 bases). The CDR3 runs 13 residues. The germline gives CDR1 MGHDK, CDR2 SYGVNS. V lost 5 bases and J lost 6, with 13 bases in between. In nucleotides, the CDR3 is TGTGCCAGCAGTTCGACAGCGTTCGCTGAAGCTTTCTTT. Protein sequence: CASSSTAFAEAFF.

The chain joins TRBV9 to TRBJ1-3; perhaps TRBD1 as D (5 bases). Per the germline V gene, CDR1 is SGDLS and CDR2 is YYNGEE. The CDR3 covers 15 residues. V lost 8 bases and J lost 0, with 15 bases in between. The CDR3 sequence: CARPPAGFSGNTIYF. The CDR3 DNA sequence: TGTGCCAGACCCCCGGCAGGGTTCTCTGGAAACACCATATATTTT. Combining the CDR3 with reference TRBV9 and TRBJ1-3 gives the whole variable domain DSGVTQTPKHLITATGQRVTLRCSPRSGDLSVYWYQQSLDQGLQFLIQYYNGEERAKGNILERFSAQQFPDLHSELNLSSLELGDSALYFCARPPAGFSGNTIYFGEGSWLTVV.

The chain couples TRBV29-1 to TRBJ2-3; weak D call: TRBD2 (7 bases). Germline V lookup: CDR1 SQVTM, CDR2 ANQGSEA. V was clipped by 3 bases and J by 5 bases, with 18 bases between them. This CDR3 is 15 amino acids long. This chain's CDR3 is CSVEEGGGGQDTQYF. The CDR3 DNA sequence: TGCAGCGTTGAGGAGGGGGGGGGAGGTCAAGATACGCAGTATTTT.

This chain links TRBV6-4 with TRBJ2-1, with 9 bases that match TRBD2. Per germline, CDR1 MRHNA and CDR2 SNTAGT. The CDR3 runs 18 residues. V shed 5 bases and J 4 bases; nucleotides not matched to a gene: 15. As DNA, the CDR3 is TGTGCCAGCAGTCCTTCCGATATAGCGGGGGAGATATACAATGAGCAGTTCTTC. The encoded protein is CASSPSDIAGEIYNEQFF.

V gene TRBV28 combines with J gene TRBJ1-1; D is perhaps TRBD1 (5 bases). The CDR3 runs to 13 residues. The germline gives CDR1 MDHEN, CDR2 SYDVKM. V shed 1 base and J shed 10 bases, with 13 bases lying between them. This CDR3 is CASSLYGGVGAFF. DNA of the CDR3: TGTGCCAGCAGTTTATATGGGGGGGTAGGAGCTTTCTTT.

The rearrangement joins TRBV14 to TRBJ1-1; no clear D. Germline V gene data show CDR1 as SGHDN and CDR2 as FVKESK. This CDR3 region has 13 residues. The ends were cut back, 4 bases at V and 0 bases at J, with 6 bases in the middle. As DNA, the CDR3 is TGTGCCAGCAGCCGTCAAATGAACACTGAAGCTTTCTTT. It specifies CASSRQMNTEAFF.

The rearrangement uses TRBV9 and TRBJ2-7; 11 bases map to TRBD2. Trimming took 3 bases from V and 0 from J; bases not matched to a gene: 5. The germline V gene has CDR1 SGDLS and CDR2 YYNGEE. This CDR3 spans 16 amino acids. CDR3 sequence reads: CASSASSGRPSYEQYF. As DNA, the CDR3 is TGTGCCAGCAGCGCATCTAGCGGGAGGCCCTCCTACGAGCAGTACTTC.

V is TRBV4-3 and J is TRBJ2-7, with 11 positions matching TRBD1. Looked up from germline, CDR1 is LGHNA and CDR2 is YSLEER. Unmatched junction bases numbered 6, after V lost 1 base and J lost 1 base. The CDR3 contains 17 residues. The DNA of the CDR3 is TGCGCCAGCAGCCAAGTAGGACAGGGGGCCGGGTCCTACGAGCAGTACTTC. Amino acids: CASSQVGQGAGSYEQYF.

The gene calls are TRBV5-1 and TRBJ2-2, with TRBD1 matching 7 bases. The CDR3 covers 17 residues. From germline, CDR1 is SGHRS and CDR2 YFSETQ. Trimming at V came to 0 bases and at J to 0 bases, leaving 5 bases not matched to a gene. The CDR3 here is CASSLGRDSANTGELFF. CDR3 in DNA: TGCGCCAGCAGCTTGGGACGGGACAGCGCGAACACCGGGGAGCTGTTTTTT.

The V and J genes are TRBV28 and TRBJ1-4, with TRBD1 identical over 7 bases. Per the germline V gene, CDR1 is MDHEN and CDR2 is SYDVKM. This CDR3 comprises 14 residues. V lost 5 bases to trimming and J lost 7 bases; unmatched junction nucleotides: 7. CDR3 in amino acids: CASSIIQGVEKLFF. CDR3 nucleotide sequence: TGTGCCAGCAGTATCATCCAGGGGGTTGAAAAACTGTTTTTT.

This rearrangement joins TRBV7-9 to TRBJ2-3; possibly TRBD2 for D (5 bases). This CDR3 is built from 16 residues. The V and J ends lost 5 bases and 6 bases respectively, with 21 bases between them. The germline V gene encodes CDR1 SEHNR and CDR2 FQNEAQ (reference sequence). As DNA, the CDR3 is TGTGCCAGCAGCCCGTCCGGGGTTAGTTTACGGGATACGCAGTATTTT. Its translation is CASSPSGVSLRDTQYF.

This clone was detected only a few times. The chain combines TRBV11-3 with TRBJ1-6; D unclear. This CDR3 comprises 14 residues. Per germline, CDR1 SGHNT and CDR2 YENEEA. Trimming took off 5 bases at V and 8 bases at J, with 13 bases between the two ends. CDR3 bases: TGTGCCAGCAGCGCTTCGCTCGGGGATTCACCCCTCCACTTT. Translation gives CASSASLGDSPLHF.

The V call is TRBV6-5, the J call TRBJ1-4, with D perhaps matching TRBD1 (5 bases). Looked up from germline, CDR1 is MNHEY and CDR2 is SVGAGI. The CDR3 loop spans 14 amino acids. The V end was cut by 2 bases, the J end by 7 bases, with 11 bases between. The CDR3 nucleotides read TGTGCCAGCAGTTACGGCGGGGGGAGTGAAAAACTGTTTTTT. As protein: CASSYGGGSEKLFF.

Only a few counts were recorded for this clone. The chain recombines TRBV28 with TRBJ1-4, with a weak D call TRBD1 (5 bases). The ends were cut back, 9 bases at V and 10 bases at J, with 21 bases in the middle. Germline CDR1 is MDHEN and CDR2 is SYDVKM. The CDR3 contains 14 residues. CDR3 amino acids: CASLRGGMSRKLFF. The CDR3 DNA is TGTGCCAGTTTGAGGGGAGGGATGAGTAGAAAACTGTTTTTT.

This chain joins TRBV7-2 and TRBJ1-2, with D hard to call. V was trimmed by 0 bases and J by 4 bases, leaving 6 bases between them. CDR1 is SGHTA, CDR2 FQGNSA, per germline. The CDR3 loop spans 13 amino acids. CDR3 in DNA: TGTGCCAGCAGCTTAGCGCTCAGCTATGGCTACACCTTC. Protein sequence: CASSLALSYGYTF. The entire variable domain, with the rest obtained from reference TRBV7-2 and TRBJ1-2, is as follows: GAGVSQSPSNKVTEKGKDVELRCDPISGHTALYWYRQSLGQGLEFLIYFQGNSAPDKSGLPSDRFSAERTGGSVSTLTIQRTQQEDSAVYLCASSLALSYGYTFGSGTRLTVV.

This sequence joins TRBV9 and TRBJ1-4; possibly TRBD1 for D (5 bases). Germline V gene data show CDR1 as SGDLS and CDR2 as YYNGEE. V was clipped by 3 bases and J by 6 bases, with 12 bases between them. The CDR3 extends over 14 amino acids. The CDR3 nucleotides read TGTGCCAGCAGCGCGGGGGGGGTTCATGAAAAACTGTTTTTT. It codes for CASSAGGVHEKLFF.

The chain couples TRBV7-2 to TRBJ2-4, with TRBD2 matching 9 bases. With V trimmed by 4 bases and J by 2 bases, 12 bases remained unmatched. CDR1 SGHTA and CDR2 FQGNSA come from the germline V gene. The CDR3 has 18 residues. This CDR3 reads CASSSNRGLAGPKNIQYF. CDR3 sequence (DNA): TGTGCCAGCAGCTCCAATCGGGGACTAGCAGGGCCCAAAAACATTCAGTACTTC.

The CDR3 spells CASRGQGSSYNEQFF. The CDR3 nucleotides read TGTGCCAGCAGGGGACAGGGGAGCTCCTACAATGAGCAGTTCTTC. The chain employs TRBV28 and TRBJ2-1; TRBD1 matches at 10 bases. The CDR3 has 15 amino acids. Trimming took 6 bases from V and 0 from J; bases not matched to a gene: 2. Germline V CDR1 and CDR2: MDHEN, SYDVKM.

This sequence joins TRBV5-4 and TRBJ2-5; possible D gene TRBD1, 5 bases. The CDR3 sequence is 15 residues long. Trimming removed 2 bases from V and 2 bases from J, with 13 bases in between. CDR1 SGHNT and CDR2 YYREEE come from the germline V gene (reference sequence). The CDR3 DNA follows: TGTGCCAGCAGCTTCGGTGGGGCGGATCAAGAGACCCAGTACTTC. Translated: CASSFGGADQETQYF.

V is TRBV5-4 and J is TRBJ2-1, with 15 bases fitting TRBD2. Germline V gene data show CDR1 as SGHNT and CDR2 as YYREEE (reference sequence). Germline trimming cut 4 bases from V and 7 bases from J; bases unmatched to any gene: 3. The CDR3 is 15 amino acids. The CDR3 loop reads CASSLGLAGGNEQFF. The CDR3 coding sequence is TGTGCCAGCAGCCTTGGACTAGCGGGAGGGAATGAGCAGTTCTTC.